This T cell receptor (beta chain) was retrieved from a study of blood T cell repertoires in COVID-19. Germline CDR1 reads SGHDT; CDR2 reads YYEEEE. The CDR3 is 18 residues long. Trimming cost V 1 base and J 12 bases; bases outside gene matches: 20. This clone appeared once. Repertoires were generated with immunoSEQ multiplex PCR, while TCRdb's copy carries only in-frame clones and drops some. Seen here are 250,000 to 300,000 clones, around 90% observed once, and the top ten hold around 2.3%. The rearrangement uses TRBV5-6 and TRBJ2-1; 9 nucleotides align to TRBD2. The sample consisted of peripheral blood. The sequence came from a woman aged 60-70 years with COVID-19, enrolled during active disease. In DNA form, the CDR3 reads TGTGCCAGCAGCTTGATGGGTCCTAGCGGGGCCATGGGTTACGGGCAGTTCTTC. Residues: CASSLMGPSGAMGYGQFF.